These 5 T cell receptor beta chains came from one sample sequenced in a study of T cell responses to AZD1222 COVID-19 vaccine. The assay was immunoSEQ multiplex PCR, and TCRdb's table has in-frame clones only and misses some. The data contain under 150,000 clones, 75% to 95% of them singletons. The sequenced sample was peripheral blood, obtained 28 days after the second AZD1222 dose. The receptors shown here come from an adult who received the AZD1222 COVID-19 vaccine.

V usage is TRBV30 and J usage is TRBJ1-5, with a weak D call TRBD1 (5 bases). V was pared by 0 bases and J by 0 bases, with 12 bases between. The CDR3 is 16 amino acids. In germline, CDR1 is GTSNPN, CDR2 SVGIG (reference sequence). This CDR3 reads CAWSVRIGDSNQPQHF. As DNA, the CDR3 is TGTGCCTGGAGTGTACGGATAGGGGATAGCAATCAGCCCCAGCATTTT.

This clone was observed a single time. The J gene is TRBJ2-2, the V gene TRBV7-3; D remains ambiguous. Germline V CDR1 and CDR2: SGHTA, FQGTGA. CDR3 length: 14 amino acids. Trimming removed 0 bases from V and 1 base from J, with 3 bases in between. The CDR3 DNA reads TGTGCCAGCAGCTTAACGCAGAACACCGGGGAGCTGTTTTTT. Encoded protein: CASSLTQNTGELFF.

The chain joins TRBV21-1 to TRBJ2-2; the table's D call, TRBD1, was not checked against the DNA. TRBV21-1 is classified as a pseudogene. CDR3 size: 14 residues. The CDR3 loop is CATRQGALTGELFF. CDR3 in DNA: TGTGCCACCAGACAGGGGGCGTTGACCGGGGAGCTGTTTTTT.

The J gene is TRBJ1-5, the V gene TRBV12-5, with no clear D. Trimming removed 1 base at V and 0 bases at J, with 7 bases between. The CDR3 has 15 residues. Germline lookup yields CDR1 LGHNT and CDR2 FRNRAP. CDR3 loop: CASGLGTASNQPQHF. As DNA, the CDR3 is TGTGCTAGTGGTTTGGGGACTGCTAGCAATCAGCCCCAGCATTTT.

J is TRBJ2-7 and V is TRBV28; D may correspond to TRBD1 or TRBD2 (5 bases each). V dropped 2 bases and J dropped 7 bases, with 21 bases sitting between them. CDR3 length equals 16 residues. In germline, CDR1 is MDHEN, CDR2 SYDVKM. Written as DNA, the CDR3 is TGTGCCAGCAGTTTAATGACCGGGGCGTCTCCTCGGGAGCAGTACTTC. Its protein product is CASSLMTGASPREQYF. Together with reference TRBV28 and TRBJ2-7, the CDR3 gives the full variable domain: DVKVTQSSRYLVKRTGEKVFLECVQDMDHENMFWYRQDPGLGLRLIYFSYDVKMKEKGDIPEGYSVSREKKERFSLILESASTNQTSMYLCASSLMTGASPREQYFGPGTRLTVT.